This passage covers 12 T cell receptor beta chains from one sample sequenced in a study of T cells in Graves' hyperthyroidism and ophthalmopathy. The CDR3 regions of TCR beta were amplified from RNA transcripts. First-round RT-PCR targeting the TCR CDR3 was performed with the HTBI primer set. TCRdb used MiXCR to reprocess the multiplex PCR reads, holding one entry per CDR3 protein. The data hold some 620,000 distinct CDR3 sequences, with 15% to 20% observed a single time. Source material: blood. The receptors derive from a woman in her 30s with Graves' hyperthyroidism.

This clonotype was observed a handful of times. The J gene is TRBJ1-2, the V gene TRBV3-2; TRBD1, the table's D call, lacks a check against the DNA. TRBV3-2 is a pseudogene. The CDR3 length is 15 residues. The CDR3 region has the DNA TGTGCCAGCACCGGGTCCCGGGACGGAAGGGCTGGCTACACCTTC. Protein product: CASTGSRDGRAGYTF.

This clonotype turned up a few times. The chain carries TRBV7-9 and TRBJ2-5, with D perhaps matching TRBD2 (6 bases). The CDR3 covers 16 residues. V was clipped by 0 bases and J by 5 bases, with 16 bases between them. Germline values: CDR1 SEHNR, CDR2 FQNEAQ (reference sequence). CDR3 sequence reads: CASSLAYRGRRETQYF. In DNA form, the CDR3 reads TGTGCCAGCAGCTTAGCTTATCGTGGGAGGAGGGAGACCCAGTACTTC.

Written as DNA, the CDR3 is TGTGCCAGTAGCGCGAATTCCTACGAGCAGTACTTC. As protein: CASSANSYEQYF. The genes are TRBV19 and TRBJ2-7; the D is unclear. V was pared by 6 bases and J by 1 base, with 7 bases between. This CDR3 has 12 residues. Per germline, CDR1 LNHDA and CDR2 SQIVND (reference sequence).

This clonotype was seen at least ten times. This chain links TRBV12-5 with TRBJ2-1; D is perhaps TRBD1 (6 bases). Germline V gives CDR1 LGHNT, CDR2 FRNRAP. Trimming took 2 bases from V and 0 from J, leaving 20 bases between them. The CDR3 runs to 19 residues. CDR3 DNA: TGTGCTAGTGGTTTGAGGGGGATGGTCTCAGTGAGCTCCTACAATGAGCAGTTCTTC. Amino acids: CASGLRGMVSVSSYNEQFF.

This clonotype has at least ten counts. The chain's CDR3 is CASSLPGRARDEQFF. CDR3 nucleotide sequence: TGTGCCAGCAGCCTCCCCGGGAGGGCTCGGGATGAGCAGTTCTTC. The chain recombines TRBV11-2 with TRBJ2-1; 8 bases are a match to TRBD2. Germline values: CDR1 SGHAT, CDR2 FQNNGV. With V trimmed by 5 bases and J by 8 bases, 11 bases remained unmatched. The CDR3 extends over 15 amino acids. Variable domain in full (rest from reference TRBV11-2 and TRBJ2-1): EAGVAQSPRYKIIEKRQSVAFWCNPISGHATLYWYQQILGQGPKLLIQFQNNGVVDDSQLPKDRFSAERLKGVDSTLKIQPAKLEDSAVYLCASSLPGRARDEQFFGPGTRLTVL.

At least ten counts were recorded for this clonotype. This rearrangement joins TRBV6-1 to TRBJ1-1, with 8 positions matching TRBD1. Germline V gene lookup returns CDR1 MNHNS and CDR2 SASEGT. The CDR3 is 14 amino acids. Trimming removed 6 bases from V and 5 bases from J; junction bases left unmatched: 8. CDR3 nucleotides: TGTGCCAGCAGACCTTATCGACAGGGGACTGAAGCTTTCTTT. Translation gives CASRPYRQGTEAFF.

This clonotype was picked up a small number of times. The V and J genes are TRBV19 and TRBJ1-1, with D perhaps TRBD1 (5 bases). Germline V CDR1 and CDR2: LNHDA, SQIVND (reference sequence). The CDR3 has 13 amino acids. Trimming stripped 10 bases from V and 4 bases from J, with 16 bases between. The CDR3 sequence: CATIQEGSTEAFF. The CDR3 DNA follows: TGTGCCACCATACAGGAGGGGTCCACTGAAGCTTTCTTT.

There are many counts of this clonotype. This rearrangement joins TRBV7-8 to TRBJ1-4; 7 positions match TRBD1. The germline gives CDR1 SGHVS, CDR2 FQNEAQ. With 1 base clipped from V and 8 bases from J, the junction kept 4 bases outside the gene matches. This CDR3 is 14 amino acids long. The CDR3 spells CASSLEGAGEKLFF. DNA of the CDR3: TGTGCCAGCAGCTTAGAGGGGGCTGGAGAAAAACTGTTTTTT.

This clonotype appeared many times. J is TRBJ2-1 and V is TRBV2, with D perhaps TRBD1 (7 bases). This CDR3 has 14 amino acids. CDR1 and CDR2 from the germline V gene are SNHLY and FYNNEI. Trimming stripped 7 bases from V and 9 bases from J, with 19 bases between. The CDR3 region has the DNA TGTGCCAGCATCCCTCAGGGGGGTACAGGTGAGCAGTTCTTC. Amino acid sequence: CASIPQGGTGEQFF.

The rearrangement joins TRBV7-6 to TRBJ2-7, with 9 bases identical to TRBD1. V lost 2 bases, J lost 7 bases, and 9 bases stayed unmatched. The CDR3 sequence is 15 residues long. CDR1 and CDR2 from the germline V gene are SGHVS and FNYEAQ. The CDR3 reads CASSLQTGGTGEQYF. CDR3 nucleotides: TGTGCCAGCAGCTTACAGACAGGGGGTACGGGGGAGCAGTACTTC.

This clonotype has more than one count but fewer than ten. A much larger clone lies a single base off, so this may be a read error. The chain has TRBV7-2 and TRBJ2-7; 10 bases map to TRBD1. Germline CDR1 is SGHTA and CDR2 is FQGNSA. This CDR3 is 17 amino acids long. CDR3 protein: CASNLFPPGQGPYEQYF. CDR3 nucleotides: TGTGCCAGCAACTTATTCCCTCCGGGACAGGGGCCCTACGAGCAGTACTTC.

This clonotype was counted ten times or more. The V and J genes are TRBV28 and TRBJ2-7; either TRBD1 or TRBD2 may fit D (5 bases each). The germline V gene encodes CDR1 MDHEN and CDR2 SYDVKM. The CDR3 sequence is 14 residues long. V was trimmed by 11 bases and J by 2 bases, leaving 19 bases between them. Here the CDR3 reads CAVGESALTYEQYF. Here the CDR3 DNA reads TGTGCCGTGGGGGAATCGGCGCTTACCTACGAGCAGTACTTC.